The next 2 T cell receptor beta chains were all read from a single sample in a study of regulatory T cells in long-lasting Graves disease. Arm-PCR of CDR3 regions and iRepertoire HTBI primers were the basis on which TCR beta libraries were built. TCRdb called the multiplex PCR reads again in MiXCR, with one record for every CDR3 protein. The sample carries hundreds of thousands of distinct CDR3 sequences, roughly 16% recorded once. This sample's time point: newly diagnosed GD, antithyroid drugs for less than 3 months. The TCR library was prepared using RNA isolated from PBMCs. The same specimen was also included in a second study, on T cells in Graves' hyperthyroidism and ophthalmopathy.

The sample in question was peripheral blood mononuclear cells (PBMCs), obtained at new diagnosis, from a patient treated with antithyroid drugs. These receptors were taken from a woman aged 25 to 39 with Graves disease.

The chain recombines TRBV6-1 with TRBJ1-6; the D gene is possibly TRBD1 (6 bases). There are 15 residues in the CDR3. Germline V gene sequence: CDR1 MNHNS, CDR2 SASEGT. Trimming took off 10 bases at V and 4 bases at J, with 17 bases between the two ends. The CDR3 protein is CATSEGGGYNSPLHF. DNA for the CDR3: TGTGCCACGAGTGAGGGGGGCGGTTATAATTCACCCCTCCACTTT.

As regards this clonotype: Sequence at one end of the junction differs from germline and may be a read error. The V call is TRBV6-2 or TRBV6-3, the J call TRBJ2-1; 8 bases agree with TRBD1. CDR1 MNHEY and CDR2 SVGEGT come from the germline V gene. There are 15 residues in the CDR3. The CDR3 here is CAGSDWAGGANEQFF. The CDR3 DNA is TGTGCCGGCAGTGACTGGGCAGGGGGCGCGAATGAGCAGTTCTTC.